This TCR beta chain is from a study of blood T cell repertoires in COVID-19. Study overall: Samples taken during acute and convalescent COVID-19 were collected in the United States, Italy and Spain. PBMCs, B-cell-depleted T cells, or T cells were the source of the cDNA or gDNA that made up the material.

CDR3 length: 13 amino acids. Germline CDR1 is MNHEY and CDR2 is SVGAGI. With V trimmed by 6 bases and J by 4 bases, 6 bases remained unmatched. In the original analysis: Researchers report that nucleated cell counts were estimated from reference gene primer amplification. TCRdb's copy holds only in-frame clones and misses some; the assay was immunoSEQ multiplex PCR. V, J and clone size were drawn from that table, and D and trimming were deduced from the DNA. This sample carries approximately 300,000 clones, more than 90% of them seen once, and the ten largest clones take about 18%. Each recovered donor of Cohort 3 presented with two negative PCRs, clearance, or symptom resolution.

This clonotype originated in a woman younger than 45 who had recovered from COVID-19. This chain connects TRBV6-5 to TRBJ2-7; 7 nucleotides line up with TRBD1. The sequencing sample was made of PBMCs or T cells enriched from blood (not recorded which). CDR3 region: CASRSPTGYEQYF. The CDR3, as DNA: TGTGCCAGCAGATCCCCGACAGGGTACGAGCAGTACTTC.